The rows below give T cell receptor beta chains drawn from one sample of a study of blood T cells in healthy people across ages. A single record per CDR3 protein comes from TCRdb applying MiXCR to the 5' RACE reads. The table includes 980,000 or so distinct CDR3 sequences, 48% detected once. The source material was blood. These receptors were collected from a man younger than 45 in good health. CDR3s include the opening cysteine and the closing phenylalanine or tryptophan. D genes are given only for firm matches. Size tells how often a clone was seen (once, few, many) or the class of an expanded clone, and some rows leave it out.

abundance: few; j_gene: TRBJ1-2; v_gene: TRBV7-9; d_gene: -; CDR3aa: CASSSDSRGGYYGYTF; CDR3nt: TGTGCCAGCAGCTCGGACTCACGGGGCGGGTACTATGGCTACACCTTC
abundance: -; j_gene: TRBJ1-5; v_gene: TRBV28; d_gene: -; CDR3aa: CASSSHTGGQPQHF; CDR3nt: TGTGCCAGCAGCTCCCACACTGGAGGCCAGCCCCAGCATTTT
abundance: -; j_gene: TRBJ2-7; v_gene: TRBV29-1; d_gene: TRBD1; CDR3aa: CSGNRGREQYF; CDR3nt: TGCAGCGGCAACAGGGGGCGCGAGCAGTACTTC
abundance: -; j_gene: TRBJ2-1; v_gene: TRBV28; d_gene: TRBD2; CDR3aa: CASSSPFVPGLAGHNEQFF; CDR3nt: TGTGCCAGCAGTTCTCCTTTTGTGCCGGGACTAGCGGGGCACAATGAGCAGTTCTTC
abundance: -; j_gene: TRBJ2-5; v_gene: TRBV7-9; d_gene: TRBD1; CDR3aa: CASGKGQGRETQYF; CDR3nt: TGTGCCAGCGGGAAAGGACAGGGGCGGGAGACCCAGTACTTC
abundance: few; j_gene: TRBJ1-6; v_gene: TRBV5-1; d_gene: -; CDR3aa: CASSLGDSRSPLHF; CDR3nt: TGCGCCAGCAGCTTGGGAGACAGCCGATCACCCCTCCACTTT
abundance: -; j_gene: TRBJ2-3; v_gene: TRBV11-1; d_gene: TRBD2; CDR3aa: CASSLDTSGTDTQYF; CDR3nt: TGTGCCAGCAGCTTAGATACTAGCGGCACAGATACGCAGTATTTT
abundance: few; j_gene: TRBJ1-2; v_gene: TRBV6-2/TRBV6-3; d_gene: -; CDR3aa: CASSYSTGQGYTF; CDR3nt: TGTGCCAGCAGTTACTCGACAGGTCAGGGCTACACCTTC
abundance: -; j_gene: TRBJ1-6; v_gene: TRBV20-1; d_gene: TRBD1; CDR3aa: CRATYRGLRNSPLHF; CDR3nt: TGCAGAGCTACCTACAGGGGGCTCAGAAATTCACCCCTCCACTTT
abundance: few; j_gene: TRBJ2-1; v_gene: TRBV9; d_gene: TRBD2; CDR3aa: CASTPSGSGGYNEQFF; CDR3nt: TGTGCCAGCACCCCTTCTGGTAGCGGGGGTTACAATGAGCAGTTCTTC
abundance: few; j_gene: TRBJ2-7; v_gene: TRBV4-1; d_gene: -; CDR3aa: CASSQDPYSYYEQYF; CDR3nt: TGCGCCAGCAGCCAAGATCCGTACTCCTACTACGAGCAGTACTTC
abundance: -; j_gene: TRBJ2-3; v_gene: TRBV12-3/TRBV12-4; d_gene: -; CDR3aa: CASTLISTQYF; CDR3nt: TGTGCCAGCACCCTAATTAGTACGCAGTATTTT
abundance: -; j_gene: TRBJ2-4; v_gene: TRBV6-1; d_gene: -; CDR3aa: CASSDLNIQYF; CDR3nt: TGTGCCAGCAGTGACTTAAACATTCAGTACTTC
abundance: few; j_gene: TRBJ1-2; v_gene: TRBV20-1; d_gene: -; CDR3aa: CSARLDYGYTF; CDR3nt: TGCAGTGCTAGATTGGACTATGGCTACACCTTC
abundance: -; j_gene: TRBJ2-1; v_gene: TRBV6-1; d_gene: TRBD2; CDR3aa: CASRGTSGGARSYNEQFF; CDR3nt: TGTGCCAGCAGGGGGACTAGCGGGGGGGCGAGGTCCTACAATGAGCAGTTCTTC
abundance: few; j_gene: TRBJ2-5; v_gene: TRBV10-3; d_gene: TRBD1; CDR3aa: CAIGSTGETQYF; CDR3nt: TGTGCCATCGGATCGACAGGGGAGACCCAGTACTTC
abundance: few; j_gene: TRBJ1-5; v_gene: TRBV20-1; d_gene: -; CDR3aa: CSARATGRGRQPQHF; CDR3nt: TGCAGTGCTAGAGCAACGGGCAGGGGCCGTCAGCCCCAGCATTTT
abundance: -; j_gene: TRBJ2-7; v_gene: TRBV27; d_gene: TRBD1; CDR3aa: CASTPRGTGLGNEQYF; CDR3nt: TGTGCCAGCACTCCAAGAGGGACAGGGTTGGGTAACGAGCAGTACTTC
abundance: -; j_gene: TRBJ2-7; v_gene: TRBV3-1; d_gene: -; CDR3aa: CASSLTQGTNEQYF; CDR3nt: TGTGCCAGCAGCCTGACACAGGGTACGAACGAGCAGTACTTC
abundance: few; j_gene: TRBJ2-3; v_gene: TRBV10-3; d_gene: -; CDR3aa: CAISEGRTFTDTQYF; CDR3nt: TGTGCCATCAGTGAGGGACGGACGTTCACAGATACGCAGTATTTT
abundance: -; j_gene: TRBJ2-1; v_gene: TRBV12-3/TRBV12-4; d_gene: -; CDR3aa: CASSPVRGPVYNEQFF; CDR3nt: TGTGCCAGCAGTCCCGTGCGGGGGCCCGTATACAATGAGCAGTTCTTC
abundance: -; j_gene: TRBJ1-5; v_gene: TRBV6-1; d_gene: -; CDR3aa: CASRPTENGQPQHF; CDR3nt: TGTGCCAGCAGGCCGACAGAAAACGGCCAGCCCCAGCATTTT
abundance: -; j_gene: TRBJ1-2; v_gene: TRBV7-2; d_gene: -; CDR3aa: CASSLGPDNYGYTF; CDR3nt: TGTGCCAGCAGCTTAGGGCCGGATAACTATGGCTACACCTTC
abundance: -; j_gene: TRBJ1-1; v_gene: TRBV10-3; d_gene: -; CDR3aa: CAISERVRAEAFF; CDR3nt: TGTGCCATCAGTGAACGGGTCAGGGCTGAAGCTTTCTTT
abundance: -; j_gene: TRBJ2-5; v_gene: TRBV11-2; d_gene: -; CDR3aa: CASSLLGAGVQETQYF; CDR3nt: TGTGCCAGCAGCTTACTAGGGGCAGGCGTCCAAGAGACCCAGTACTTC
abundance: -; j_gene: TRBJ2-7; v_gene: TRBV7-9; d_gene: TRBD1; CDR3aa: CASSSQMWFRTGPYEQYF; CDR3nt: TGTGCCAGCAGCTCCCAAATGTGGTTTAGGACAGGGCCATACGAGCAGTACTTC
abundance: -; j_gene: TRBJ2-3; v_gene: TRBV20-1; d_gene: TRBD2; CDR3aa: CSATRSLATDTQYF; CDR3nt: TGCAGTGCTACCCGCTCACTAGCGACAGATACGCAGTATTTT
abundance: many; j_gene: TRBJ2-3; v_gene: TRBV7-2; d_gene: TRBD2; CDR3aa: CASSFLSGGRTDTQYF; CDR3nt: TGTGCCAGCAGCTTCCTTAGCGGGGGGCGCACAGATACGCAGTATTTT
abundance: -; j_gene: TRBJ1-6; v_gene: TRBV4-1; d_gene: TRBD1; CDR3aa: CASSQDRGSNSPLHF; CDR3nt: TGCGCCAGCAGCCAAGACAGGGGGTCTAATTCACCCCTCCACTTT
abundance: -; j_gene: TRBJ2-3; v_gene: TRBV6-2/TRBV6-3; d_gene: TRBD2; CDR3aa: CASSYSGTSSDTQYF; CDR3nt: TGTGCCAGCAGTTACTCGGGGACTAGCTCAGATACGCAGTATTTT
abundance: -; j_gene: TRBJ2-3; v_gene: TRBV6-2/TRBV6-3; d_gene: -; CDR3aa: CASSYSSGGTADTQYF; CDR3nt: TGTGCCAGCAGTTACTCTTCAGGCGGGACGGCAGATACGCAGTATTTT
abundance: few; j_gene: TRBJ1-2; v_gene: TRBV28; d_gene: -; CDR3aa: CASSSTTEYINYGYTF; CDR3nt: TGTGCCAGCAGTTCAACTACAGAGTATATTAACTATGGCTACACCTTC
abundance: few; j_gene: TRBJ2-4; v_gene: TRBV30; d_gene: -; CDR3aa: CAWNRETGQYF; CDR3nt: TGTGCCTGGAACCGGGAGACTGGGCAGTACTTC
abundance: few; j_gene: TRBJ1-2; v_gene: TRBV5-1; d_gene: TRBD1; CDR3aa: CASSGGDRGSYTF; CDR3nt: TGCGCCAGCAGCGGAGGGGACAGGGGAAGCTACACCTTC
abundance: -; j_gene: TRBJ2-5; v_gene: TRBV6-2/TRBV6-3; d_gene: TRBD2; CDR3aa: CASSRLAGVAEAQYF; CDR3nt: TGTGCCAGCAGTCGACTAGCGGGGGTTGCGGAGGCCCAGTACTTC
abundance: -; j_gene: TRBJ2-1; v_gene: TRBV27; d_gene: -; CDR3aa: CASSLSATVAYNEQFF; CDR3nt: TGTGCCAGCAGTTTATCTGCGACCGTTGCCTACAATGAGCAGTTCTTC
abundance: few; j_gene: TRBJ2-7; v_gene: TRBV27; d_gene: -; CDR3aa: CASSTTGPYEQYF; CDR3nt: TGTGCCAGCAGCACTACAGGGCCCTACGAGCAGTACTTC
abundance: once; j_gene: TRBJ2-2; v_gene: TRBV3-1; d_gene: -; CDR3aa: CASRPDIPNTGELFF; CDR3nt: TGTGCCAGCAGACCGGACATCCCGAACACCGGGGAGCTGTTTTTT
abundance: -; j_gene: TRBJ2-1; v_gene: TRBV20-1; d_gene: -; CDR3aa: CSARDNPSSYNKQFF; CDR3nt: TGCAGTGCTAGAGATAACCCAAGCTCCTACAATAAGCAGTTCTTC
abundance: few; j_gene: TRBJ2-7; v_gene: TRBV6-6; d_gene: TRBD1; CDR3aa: CASSLPTDRGSYEQYF; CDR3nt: TGTGCCAGCAGTCTCCCCACGGACAGGGGCTCCTACGAGCAGTACTTC
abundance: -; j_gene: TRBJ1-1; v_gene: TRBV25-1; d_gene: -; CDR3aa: CASSEWAGRDEAFF; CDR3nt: TGTGCCAGCAGTGAATGGGCAGGGCGGGATGAAGCTTTCTTT
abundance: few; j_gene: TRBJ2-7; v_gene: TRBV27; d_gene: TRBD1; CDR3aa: CASGYRGLDEQYF; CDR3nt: TGTGCCAGCGGATACAGGGGGTTGGACGAGCAGTACTTC
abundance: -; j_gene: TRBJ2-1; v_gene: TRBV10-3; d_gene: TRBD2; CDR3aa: CAISVELADNEQFF; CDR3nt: TGTGCCATCAGTGTAGAACTAGCGGACAATGAGCAGTTCTTC
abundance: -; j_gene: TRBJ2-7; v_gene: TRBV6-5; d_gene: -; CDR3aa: CASSYRGYRSHEQYF; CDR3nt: TGTGCCAGCAGTTATAGGGGATACAGGAGCCACGAGCAGTACTTC
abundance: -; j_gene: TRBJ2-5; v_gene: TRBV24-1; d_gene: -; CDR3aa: CATSDLWGGETQYF; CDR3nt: TGTGCCACCAGTGATTTGTGGGGTGGAGAGACCCAGTACTTC
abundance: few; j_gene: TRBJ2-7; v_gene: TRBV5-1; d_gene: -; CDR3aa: CASSLGTAFAYEQYF; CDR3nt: TGCGCCAGCAGCCTCGGGACCGCGTTCGCCTACGAGCAGTACTTC
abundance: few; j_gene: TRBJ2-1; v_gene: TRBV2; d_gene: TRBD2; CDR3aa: CASSAPTSGDYNEQFF; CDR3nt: TGTGCCAGCAGTGCCCCGACTAGCGGGGACTACAATGAGCAGTTCTTC
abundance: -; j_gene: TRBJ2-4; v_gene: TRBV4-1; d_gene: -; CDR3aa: CASSQDGTQGSIQYF; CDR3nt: TGCGCCAGCAGCCAAGATGGGACACAGGGAAGCATTCAGTACTTC
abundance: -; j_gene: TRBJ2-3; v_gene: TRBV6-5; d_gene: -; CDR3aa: CASSELATFADTQYF; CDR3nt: TGTGCCAGCAGTGAGCTAGCAACCTTCGCAGATACGCAGTATTTT
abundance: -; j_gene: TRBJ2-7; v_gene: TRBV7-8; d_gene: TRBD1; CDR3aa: CASSLSLGQVYEQYF; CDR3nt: TGTGCCAGCAGCTTAAGTTTGGGACAGGTCTACGAGCAGTACTTC
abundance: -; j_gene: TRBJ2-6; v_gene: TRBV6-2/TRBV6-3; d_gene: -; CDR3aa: CASQQKSSGANVLTF; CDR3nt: TGTGCCAGCCAACAGAAGAGCTCTGGGGCCAACGTCCTGACTTTC
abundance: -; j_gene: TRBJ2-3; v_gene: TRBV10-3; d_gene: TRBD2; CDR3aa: CAISDLAGGSSSTDTQYF; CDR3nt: TGTGCCATCAGTGATTTGGCGGGGGGAAGCTCTAGCACAGATACGCAGTATTTT